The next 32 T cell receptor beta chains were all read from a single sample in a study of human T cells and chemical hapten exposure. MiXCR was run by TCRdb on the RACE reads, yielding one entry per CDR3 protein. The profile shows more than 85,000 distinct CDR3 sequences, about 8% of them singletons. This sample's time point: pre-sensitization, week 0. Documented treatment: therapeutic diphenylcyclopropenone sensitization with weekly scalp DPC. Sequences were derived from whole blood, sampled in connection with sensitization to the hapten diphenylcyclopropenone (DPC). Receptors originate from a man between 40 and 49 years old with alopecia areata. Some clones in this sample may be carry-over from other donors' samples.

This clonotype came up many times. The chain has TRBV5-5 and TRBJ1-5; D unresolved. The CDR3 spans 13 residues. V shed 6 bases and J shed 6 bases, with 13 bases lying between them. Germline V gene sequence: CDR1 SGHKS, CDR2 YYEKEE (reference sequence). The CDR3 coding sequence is TGTGCCAGCACCAAGGATGAGGGTCAGCCCCAGCATTTT. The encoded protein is CASTKDEGQPQHF.

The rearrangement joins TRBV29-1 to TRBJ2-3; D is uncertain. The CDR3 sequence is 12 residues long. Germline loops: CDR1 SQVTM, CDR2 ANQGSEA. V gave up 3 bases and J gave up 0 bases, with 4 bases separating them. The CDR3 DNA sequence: TGCAGCGTTGATCCCAGCACAGATACGCAGTATTTT. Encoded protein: CSVDPSTDTQYF.

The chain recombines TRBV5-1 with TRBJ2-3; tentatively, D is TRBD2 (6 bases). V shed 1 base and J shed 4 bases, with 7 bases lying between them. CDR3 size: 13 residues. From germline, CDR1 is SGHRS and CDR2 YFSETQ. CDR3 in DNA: TGCGCCAGCAGCTTGTCGGGAGCAGATACGCAGTATTTT. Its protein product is CASSLSGADTQYF.

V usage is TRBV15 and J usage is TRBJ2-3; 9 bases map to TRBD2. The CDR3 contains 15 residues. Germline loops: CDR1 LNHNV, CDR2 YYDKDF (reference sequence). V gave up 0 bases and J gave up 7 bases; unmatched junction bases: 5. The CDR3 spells CATSREGTSSYTQYF. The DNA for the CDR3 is TGTGCCACCAGCAGAGAGGGGACTAGCTCTTATACGCAGTATTTT.

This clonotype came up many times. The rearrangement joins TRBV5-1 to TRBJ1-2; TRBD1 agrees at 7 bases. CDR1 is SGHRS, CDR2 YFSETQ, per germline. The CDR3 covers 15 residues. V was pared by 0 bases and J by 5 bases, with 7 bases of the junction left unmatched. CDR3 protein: CASSLEQGPPYGYTF. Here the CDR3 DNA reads TGCGCCAGCAGCTTGGAACAGGGGCCCCCGTATGGCTACACCTTC.

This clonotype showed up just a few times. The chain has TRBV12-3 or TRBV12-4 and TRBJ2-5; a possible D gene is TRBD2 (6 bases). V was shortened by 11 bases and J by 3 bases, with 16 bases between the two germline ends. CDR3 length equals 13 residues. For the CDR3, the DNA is TGTGCCTGCCCTTCTTGGGGGGAAGAGACCCAGTACTTC. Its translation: CACPSWGEETQYF.

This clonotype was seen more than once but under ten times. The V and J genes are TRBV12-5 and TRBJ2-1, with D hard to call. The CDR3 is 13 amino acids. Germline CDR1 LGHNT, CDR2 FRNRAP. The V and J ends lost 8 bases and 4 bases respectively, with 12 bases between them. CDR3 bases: TGTGCTAGTCTCTTATCCTCGTACAATGAGCAGTTCTTC. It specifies CASLLSSYNEQFF.

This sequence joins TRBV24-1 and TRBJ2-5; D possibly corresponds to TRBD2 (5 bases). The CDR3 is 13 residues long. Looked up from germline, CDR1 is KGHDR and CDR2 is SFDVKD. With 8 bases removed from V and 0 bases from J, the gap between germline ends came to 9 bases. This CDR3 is CATNPGNQETQYF. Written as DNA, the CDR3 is TGTGCCACCAACCCGGGGAACCAAGAGACCCAGTACTTC.

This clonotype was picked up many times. This CDR3 is CSVEFLTDSWNTEAFF. CDR3 DNA: TGCAGCGTTGAGTTCCTAACGGACAGTTGGAACACTGAAGCTTTCTTT. The chain carries TRBV29-1 and TRBJ1-1; a possible D gene is TRBD1 (6 bases). V shed 3 bases and J shed 1 base, with 18 bases lying between them. CDR3 length: 16 residues. Germline-derived CDR1 and CDR2 are SQVTM and ANQGSEA.

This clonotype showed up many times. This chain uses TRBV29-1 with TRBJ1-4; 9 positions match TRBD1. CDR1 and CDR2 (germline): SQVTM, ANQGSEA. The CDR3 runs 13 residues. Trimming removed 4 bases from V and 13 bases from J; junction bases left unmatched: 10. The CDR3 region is CSVVSTGGWGLFF. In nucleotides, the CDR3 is TGCAGCGTTGTCTCGACAGGGGGATGGGGACTGTTTTTT.

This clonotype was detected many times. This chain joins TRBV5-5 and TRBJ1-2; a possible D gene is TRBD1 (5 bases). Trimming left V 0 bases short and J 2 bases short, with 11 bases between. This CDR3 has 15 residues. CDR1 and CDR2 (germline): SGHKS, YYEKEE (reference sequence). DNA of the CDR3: TGTGCCAGCAGCTTGGGTCCAGGGAAGAACTATGGCTACACCTTC. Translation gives CASSLGPGKNYGYTF.

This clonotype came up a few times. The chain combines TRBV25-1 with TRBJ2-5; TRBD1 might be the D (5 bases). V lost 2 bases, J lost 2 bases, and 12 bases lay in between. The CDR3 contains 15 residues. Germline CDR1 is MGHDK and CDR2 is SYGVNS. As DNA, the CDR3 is TGTGCCAGCAGTGAACACAGGTGGCAGCAAGAGACCCAGTACTTC. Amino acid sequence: CASSEHRWQQETQYF.

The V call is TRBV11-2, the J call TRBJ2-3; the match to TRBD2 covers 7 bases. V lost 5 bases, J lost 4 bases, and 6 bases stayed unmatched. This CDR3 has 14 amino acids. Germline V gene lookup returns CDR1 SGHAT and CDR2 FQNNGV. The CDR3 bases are TGTGCCAGCAGCCGCGGGAGTCAAGCAGATACGCAGTATTTT. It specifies CASSRGSQADTQYF.

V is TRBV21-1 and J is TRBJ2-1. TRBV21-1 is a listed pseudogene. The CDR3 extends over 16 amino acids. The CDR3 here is CASSKACGVRYYEQFF. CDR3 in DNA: TGTGCCAGCAGCAAAGCGTGCGGAGTTAGGTATTATGAGCAGTTCTTC.

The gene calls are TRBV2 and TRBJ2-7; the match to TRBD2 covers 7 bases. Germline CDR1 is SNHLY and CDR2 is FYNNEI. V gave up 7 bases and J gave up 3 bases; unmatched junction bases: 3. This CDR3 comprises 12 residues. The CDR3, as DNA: TGTGCCAGCAAGACGGGAGGCTACGAGCAGTACGTC. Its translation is CASKTGGYEQYV.

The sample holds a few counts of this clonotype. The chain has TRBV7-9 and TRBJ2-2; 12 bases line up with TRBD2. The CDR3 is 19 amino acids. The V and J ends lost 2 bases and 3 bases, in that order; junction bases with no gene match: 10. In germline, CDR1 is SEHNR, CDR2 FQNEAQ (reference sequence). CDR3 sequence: CASSLSPLAGGPDTGELFF. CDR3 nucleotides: TGTGCCAGCAGCTTATCCCCCCTAGCGGGAGGGCCCGACACCGGGGAGCTGTTTTTT.

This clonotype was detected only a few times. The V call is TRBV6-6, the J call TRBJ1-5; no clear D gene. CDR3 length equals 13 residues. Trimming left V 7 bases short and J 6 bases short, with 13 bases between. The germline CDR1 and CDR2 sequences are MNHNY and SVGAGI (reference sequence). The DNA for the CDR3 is TGTGCCAGCACCGAAAACCCCACTCAGCCCCAGCATTTT. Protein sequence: CASTENPTQPQHF.

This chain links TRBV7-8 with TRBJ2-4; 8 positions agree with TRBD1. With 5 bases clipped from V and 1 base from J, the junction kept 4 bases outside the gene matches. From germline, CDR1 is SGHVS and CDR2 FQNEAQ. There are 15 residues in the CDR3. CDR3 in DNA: TGTGCCAGCAGCGGAAGGACAGGGGCCAAAAACATTCAGTACTTC. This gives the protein CASSGRTGAKNIQYF.

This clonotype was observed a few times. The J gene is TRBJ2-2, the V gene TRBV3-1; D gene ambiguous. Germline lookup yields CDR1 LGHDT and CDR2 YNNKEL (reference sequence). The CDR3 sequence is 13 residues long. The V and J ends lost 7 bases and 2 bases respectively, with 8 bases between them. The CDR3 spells CASTRENTGELFF. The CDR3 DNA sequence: TGTGCCAGCACGAGAGAAAACACCGGGGAGCTGTTTTTT.

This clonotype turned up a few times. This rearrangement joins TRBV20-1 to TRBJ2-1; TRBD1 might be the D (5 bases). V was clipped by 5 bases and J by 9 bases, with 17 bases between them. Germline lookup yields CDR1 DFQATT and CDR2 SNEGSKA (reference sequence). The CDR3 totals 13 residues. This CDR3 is CSAPGAVGAEQFF. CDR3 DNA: TGCAGTGCTCCTGGGGCGGTTGGAGCTGAGCAGTTCTTC.

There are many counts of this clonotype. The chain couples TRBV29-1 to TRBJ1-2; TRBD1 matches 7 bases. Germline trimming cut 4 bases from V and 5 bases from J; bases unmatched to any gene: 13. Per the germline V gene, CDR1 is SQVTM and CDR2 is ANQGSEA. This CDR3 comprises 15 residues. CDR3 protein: CSVVGNQGDLYGYTF. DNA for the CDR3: TGCAGCGTTGTTGGTAACCAGGGGGACCTATATGGCTACACCTTC.

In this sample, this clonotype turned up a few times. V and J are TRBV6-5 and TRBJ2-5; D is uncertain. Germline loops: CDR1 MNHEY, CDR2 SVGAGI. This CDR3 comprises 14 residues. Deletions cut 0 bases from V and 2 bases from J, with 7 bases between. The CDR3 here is CASSYSATQETQYF. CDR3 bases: TGTGCCAGCAGTTACTCTGCGACACAAGAGACCCAGTACTTC.

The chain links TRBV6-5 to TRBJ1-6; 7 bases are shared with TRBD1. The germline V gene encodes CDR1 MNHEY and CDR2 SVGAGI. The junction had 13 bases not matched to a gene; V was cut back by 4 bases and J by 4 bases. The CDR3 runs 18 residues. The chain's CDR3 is CASSSDPTGLTYNSPLHF. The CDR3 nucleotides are TGTGCCAGCAGTTCGGACCCGACAGGGCTAACTTATAATTCACCCCTCCACTTT.

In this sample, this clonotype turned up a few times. The CDR3 region has the DNA TGTGCCACCAGCAGATCGGGAGTAGAGCAAGAGACCCAGTACTTC. Protein: CATSRSGVEQETQYF. V and J are TRBV15 and TRBJ2-5; maybe TRBD2 (6 bases). The ends were cut back, 2 bases at V and 2 bases at J, with 12 bases in the middle. CDR1 and CDR2 (germline): LNHNV, YYDKDF (reference sequence). The CDR3 contains 15 residues.

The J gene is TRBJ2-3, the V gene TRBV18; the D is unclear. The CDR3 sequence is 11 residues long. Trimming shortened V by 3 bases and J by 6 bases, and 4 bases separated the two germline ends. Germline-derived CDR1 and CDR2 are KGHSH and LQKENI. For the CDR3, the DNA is TGTGCCAGCTCACCGGTCGATACGCAGTATTTT. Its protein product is CASSPVDTQYF.

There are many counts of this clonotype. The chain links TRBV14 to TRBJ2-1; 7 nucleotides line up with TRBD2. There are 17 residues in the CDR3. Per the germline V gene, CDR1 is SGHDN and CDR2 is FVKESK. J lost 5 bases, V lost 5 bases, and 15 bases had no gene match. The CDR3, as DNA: TGTGCCAGCAGCGCCCGTGTAGGTCTAGCGGAAAACAATGAGCAGTTCTTC. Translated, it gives CASSARVGLAENNEQFF.

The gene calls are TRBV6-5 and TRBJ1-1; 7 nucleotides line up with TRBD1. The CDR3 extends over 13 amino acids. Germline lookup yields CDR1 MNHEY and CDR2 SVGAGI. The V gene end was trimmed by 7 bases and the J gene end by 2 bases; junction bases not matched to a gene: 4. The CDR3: CASKGQPNTEAFF. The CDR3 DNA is TGTGCCAGCAAGGGACAGCCTAACACTGAAGCTTTCTTT.

CDR3 in amino acids: CASSLSWGAEAFF. In nucleotides, the CDR3 is TGTGCCAGCAGCTTGAGTTGGGGTGCTGAAGCTTTCTTT. The chain has TRBV7-2 and TRBJ1-1; D unclear. The germline CDR1 and CDR2 sequences are SGHTA and FQGNSA. This CDR3 region has 13 residues. The V gene lost 3 bases and the J gene lost 6 bases, with 11 bases spanning the gap.

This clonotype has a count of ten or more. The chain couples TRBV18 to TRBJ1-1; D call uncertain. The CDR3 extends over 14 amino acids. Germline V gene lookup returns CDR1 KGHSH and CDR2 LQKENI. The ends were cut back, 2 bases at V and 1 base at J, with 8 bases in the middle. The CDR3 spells CASSPLDSNTEAFF. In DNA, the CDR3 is TGTGCCAGCTCACCATTGGATTCGAACACTGAAGCTTTCTTT.

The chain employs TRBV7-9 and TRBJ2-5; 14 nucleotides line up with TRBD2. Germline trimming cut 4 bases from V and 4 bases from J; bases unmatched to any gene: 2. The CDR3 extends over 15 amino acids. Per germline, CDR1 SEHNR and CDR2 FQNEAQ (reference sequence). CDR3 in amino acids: CASSSGTSGRETQYF. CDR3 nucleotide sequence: TGTGCCAGCAGCTCCGGGACTAGCGGGAGAGAGACCCAGTACTTC.

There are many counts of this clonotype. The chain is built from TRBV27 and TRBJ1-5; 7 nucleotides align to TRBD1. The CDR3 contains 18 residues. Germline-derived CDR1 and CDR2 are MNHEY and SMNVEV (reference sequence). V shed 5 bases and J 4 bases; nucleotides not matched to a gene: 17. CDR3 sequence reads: CASSLRGQATGINQPQHF. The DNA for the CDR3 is TGTGCCAGCAGTCTCAGAGGACAGGCCACGGGGATAAATCAGCCCCAGCATTTT.

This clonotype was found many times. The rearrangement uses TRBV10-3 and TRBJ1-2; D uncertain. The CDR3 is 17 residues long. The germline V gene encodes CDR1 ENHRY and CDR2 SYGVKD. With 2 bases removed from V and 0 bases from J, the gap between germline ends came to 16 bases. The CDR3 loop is CAISEPPRPVANYGYTF. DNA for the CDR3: TGTGCCATCAGTGAGCCTCCAAGACCTGTGGCTAACTATGGCTACACCTTC.